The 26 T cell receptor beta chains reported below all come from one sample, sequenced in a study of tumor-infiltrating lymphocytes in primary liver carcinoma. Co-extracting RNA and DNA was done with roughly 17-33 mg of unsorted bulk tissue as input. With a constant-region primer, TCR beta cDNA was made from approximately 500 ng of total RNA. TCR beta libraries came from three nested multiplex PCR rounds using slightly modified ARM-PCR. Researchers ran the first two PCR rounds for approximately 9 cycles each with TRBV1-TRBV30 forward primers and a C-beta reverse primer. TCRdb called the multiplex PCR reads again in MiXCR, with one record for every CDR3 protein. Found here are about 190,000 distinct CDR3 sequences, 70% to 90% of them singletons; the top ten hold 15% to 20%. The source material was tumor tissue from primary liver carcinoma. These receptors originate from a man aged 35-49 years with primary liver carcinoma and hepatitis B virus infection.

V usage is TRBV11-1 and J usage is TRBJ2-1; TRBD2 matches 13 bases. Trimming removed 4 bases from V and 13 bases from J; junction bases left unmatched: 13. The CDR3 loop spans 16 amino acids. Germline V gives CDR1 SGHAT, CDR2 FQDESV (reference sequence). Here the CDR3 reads CASSSRGLAGLGEQFF. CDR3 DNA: TGTGCCAGCAGCTCCCGGGGACTAGCGGGACTCGGGGAACAGTTCTTC.

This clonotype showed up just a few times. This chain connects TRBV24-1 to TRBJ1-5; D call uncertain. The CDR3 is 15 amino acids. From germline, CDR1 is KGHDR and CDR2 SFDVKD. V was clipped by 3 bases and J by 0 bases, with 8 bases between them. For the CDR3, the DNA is TGTGCCACCAGTGATGCCGGCCCTAGCAATCAGCCCCAGCATTTT. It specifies CATSDAGPSNQPQHF.

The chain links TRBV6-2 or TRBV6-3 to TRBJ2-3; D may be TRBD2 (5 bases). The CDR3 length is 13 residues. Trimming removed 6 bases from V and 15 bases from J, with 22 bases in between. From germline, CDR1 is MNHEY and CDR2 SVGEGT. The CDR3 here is CASREVSTDTDYF. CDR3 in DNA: TGTGCCAGCAGGGAGGTTAGCACAGATACGGACTATTTT.

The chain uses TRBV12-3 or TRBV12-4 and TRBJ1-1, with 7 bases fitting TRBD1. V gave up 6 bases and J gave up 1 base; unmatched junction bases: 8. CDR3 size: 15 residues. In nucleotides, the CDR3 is TGTGCCAGCAGCCCTATCGCAGGGGGGAACACTGAAGCTTTCTTT. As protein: CASSPIAGGNTEAFF.

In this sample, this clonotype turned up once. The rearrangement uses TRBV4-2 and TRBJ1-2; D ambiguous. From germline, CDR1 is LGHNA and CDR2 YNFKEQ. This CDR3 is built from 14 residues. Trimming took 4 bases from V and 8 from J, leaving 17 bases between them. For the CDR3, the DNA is TGTGCCAGCAGCCCTTTCGTCGGCATGTGGGGCTACACCTTC. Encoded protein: CASSPFVGMWGYTF.

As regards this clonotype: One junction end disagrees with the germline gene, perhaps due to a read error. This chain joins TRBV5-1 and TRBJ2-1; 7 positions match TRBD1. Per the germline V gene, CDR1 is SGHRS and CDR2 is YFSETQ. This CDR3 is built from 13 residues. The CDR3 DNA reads TGTGCCAGCAGTTTAACAGGGGTCAATCAGCAGTTCTTC. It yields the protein CASSLTGVNQQFF.

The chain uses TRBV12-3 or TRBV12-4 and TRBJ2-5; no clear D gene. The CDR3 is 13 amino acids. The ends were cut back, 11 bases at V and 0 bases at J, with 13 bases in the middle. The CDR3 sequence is CADIVGDQETQYF. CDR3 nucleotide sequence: TGTGCCGACATCGTAGGCGACCAAGAGACCCAGTACTTC.

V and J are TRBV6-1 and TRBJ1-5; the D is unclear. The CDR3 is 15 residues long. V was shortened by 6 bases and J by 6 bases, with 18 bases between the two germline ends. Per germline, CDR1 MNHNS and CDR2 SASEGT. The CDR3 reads CASRVYRIRVQPQHF. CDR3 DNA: TGTGCCAGCAGAGTCTATCGAATCCGAGTTCAGCCCCAGCATTTT.

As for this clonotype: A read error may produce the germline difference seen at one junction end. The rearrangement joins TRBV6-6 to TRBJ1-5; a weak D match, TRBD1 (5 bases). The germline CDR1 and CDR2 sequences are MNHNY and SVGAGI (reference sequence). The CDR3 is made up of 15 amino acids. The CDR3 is CVSTPTVGGNQPQHF. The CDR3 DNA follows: TGTGTCAGCACCCCGACAGTGGGGGGCAATCAGCCCCAGCATTTT.

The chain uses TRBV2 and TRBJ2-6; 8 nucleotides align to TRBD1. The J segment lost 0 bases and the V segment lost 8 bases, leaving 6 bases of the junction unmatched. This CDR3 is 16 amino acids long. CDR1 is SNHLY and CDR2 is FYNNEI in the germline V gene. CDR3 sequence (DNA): TGTGCCAGCCGGGGGACAGGCAGCTCTGGGGCCAACGTCCTGACTTTC. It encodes CASRGTGSSGANVLTF.

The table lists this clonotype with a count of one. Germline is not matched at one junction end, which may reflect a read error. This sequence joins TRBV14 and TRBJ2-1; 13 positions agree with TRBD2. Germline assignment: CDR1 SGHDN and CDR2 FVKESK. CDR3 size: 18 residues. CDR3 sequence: CASSQDGTSGNLHNGQFF. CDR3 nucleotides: TGTGCCAGCAGCCAAGACGGGACTAGCGGGAACCTCCACAATGGGCAGTTCTTC.

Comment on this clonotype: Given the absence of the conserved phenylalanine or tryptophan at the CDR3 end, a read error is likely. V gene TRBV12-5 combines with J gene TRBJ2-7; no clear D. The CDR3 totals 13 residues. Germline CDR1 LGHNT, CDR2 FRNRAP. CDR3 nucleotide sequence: TGTGCCAGTGAGAGGACCGGTTCCTACAAGCAGTACATC. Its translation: CASERTGSYKQYI.

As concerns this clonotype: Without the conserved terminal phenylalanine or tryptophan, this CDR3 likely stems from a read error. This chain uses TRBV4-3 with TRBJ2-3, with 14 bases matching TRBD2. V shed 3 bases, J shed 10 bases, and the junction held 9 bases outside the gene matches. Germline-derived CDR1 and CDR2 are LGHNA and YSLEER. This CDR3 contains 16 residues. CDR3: CASSQGLAGVVDPQYY. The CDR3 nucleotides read TGCGCCAGCAGCCAGGGACTAGCGGGAGTGGTGGATCCGCAGTATTAT.

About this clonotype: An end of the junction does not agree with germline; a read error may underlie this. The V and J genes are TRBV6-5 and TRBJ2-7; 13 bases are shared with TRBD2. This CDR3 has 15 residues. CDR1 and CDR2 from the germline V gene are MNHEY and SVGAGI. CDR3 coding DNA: TGTGCCAGCAGTTGGACTAGCGGGGGCTCCTACGAGCAGTATTTC. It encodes CASSWTSGGSYEQYF.

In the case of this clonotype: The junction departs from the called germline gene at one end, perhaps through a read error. CDR3 DNA sequence: TGTGCCAGCAGCCCGAGAGTTTTTGGTAATGAGCAGTTATTC. This gives the protein CASSPRVFGNEQLF. The V call is TRBV14, the J call TRBJ2-1; D unresolved. There are 14 residues in the CDR3. In germline, CDR1 is SGHDN, CDR2 FVKESK.

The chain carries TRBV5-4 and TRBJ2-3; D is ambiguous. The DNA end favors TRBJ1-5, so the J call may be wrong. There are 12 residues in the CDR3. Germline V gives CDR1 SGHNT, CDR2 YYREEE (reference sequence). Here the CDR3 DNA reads TGTGCCAGCAGCTTGGAAACAGATACGCAGCATTTT. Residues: CASSLETDTQHF.

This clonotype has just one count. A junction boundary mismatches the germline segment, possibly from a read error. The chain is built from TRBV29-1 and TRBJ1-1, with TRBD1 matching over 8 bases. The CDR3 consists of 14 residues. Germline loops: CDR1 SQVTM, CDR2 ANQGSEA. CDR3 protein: CSVARQGPNTKAFF. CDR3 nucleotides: TGCAGTGTTGCAAGACAGGGGCCTAACACTAAAGCTTTCTTT.

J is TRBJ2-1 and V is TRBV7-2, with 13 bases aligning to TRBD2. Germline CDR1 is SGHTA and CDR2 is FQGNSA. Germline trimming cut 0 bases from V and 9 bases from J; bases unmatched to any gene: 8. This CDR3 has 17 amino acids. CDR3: CASSLAGGTSGTSEQFF. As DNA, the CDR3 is TGTGCCAGCAGCTTAGCGGGAGGGACTAGCGGGACAAGTGAGCAGTTCTTC.

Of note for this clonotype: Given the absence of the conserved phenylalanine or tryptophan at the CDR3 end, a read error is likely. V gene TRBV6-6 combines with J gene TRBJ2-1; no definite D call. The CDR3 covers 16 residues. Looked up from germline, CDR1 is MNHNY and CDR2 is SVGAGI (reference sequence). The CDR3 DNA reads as TGTGCCAGCAGGCACTACATAGAATCAAGTTACAATGGGCAGTTCATC. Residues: CASRHYIESSYNGQFI.

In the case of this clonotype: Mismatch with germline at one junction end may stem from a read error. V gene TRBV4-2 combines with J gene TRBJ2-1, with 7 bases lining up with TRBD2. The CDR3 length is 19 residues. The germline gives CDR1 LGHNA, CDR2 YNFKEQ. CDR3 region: CASGQDRTGPVGGPLEHFF. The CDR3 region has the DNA TGTGCCAGCGGCCAAGATCGTACCGGCCCAGTGGGAGGGCCGTTGGAGCACTTCTTC.

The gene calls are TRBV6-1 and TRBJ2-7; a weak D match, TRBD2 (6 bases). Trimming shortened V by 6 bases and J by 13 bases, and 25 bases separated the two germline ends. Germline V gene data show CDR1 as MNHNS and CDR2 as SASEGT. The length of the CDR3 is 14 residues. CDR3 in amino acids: CASSAGGNSYGHYF. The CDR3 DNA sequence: TGTGCCAGCAGCGCCGGAGGGAATAGCTACGGGCACTACTTC.

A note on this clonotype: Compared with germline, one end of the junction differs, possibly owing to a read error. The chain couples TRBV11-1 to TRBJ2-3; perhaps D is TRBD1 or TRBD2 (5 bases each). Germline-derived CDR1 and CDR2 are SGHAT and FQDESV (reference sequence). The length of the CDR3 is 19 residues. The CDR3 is CASSSGGSSVVARTDTQYF. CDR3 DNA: TGTGCCAGCAGCTCTGGGGGAAGCTCTGTTGTAGCCCGCACGGATACACAGTATTTT.

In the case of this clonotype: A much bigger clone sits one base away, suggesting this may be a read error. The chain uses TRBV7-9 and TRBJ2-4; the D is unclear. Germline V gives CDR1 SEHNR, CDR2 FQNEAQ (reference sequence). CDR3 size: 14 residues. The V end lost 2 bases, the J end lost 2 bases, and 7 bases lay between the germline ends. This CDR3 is CASSLWETKNIQYF. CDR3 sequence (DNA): TGTGCCAGCAGCTTATGGGAAACCAAAAACATTCAGTACTTC.

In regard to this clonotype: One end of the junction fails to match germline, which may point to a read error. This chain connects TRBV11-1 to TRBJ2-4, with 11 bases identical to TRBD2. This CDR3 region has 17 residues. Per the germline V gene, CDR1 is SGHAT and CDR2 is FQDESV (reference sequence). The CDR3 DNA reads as TGTGCCAACAGCCTTCCCGGGACTAGCGGAACCAAAAACATTCAGTATTTC. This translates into CANSLPGTSGTKNIQYF.

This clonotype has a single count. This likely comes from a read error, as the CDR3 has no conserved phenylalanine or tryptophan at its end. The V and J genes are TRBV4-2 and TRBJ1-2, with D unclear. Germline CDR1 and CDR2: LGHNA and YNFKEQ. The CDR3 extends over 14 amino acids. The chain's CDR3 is CASCALDGNYGYTI. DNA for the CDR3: TGTGCGAGCTGCGCCCTTGATGGGAACTATGGCTACACCATT.

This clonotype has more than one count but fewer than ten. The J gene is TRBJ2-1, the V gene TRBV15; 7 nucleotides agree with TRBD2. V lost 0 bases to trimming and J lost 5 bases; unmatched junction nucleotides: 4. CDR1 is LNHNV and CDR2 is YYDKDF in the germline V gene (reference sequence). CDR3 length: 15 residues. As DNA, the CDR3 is TGTGCCACCAGCAGAGACGGGAGGAATAACAATGAGCAGTTCTTC. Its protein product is CATSRDGRNNNEQFF.